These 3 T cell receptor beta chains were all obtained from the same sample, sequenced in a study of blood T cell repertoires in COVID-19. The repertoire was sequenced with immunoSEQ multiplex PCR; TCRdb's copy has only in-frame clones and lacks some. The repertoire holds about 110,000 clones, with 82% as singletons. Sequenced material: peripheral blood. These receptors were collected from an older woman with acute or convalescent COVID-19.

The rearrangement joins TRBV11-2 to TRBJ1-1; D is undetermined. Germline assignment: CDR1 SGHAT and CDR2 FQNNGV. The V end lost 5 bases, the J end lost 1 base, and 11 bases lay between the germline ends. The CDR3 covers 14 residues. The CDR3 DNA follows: TGTGCCAGCAGCGGACTGAAAGAGAACACTGAAGCTTTCTTT. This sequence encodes CASSGLKENTEAFF.

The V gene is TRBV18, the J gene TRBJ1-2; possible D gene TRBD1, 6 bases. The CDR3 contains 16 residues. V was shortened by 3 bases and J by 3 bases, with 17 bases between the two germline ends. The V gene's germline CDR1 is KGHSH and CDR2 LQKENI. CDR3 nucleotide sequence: TGTGCCAGCTCACCGGACAGTGAGTGGTCCGACTATGGCTACACCTTC. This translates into CASSPDSEWSDYGYTF. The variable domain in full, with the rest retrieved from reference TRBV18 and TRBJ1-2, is NAGVMQNPRHLVRRRGQEARLRCSPMKGHSHVYWYRQLPEEGLKFMVYLQKENIIDESGMPKERFSAEFPKEGPSILRIQQVVRGDSAAYFCASSPDSEWSDYGYTFGSGTRLTVV.

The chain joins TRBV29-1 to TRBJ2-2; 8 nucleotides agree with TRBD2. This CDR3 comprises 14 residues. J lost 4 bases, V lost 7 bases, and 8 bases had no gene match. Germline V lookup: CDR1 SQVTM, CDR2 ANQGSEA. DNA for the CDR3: TGCAGCGCCGCGCGGGGGGAGGGCACCGGGGAGCTGTTTTTT. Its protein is CSAARGEGTGELFF.